This is a list of T cell receptor beta chains from one sample in a study of blood T cell repertoires in COVID-19. Generated by immunoSEQ multiplex PCR, the TCRdb table keeps only in-frame clones and is missing some. The profile shows around 42,000 clones, about 80% of them singletons. The sequencing sample was made of peripheral blood. These receptors were obtained from a man older than 75 with active or convalescent COVID-19. Each CDR3 is given with its conserved first and last residue. Fields, in order: V gene, D gene, clone size, J gene, CDR3 DNA, CDR3 protein. A D gene is named only where the DNA matches it firmly. Part of the rows lack a size; the others show once, few, many or a class for expanded clones.

v_call: TRBV5-6
d_call: NA
clone_size: NA
j_call: TRBJ2-7
cdr3_nt: TGTGCCAGCAGCGCCAGGGCTTCCTACGAGCAGTACTTC
cdr3_aa: CASSARASYEQYF

v_call: TRBV27
d_call: TRBD1
clone_size: once
j_call: TRBJ1-1
cdr3_nt: TGTGCCAGCAGTTCCCTCCCGGACAGGGCGGCTGAAGCTTTCTTT
cdr3_aa: CASSSLPDRAAEAFF

v_call: TRBV5-6
d_call: NA
clone_size: NA
j_call: TRBJ2-5
cdr3_nt: TGTGCCAGCAGCTTGGGTTCGGAGGGGGCTAAAGAGACCCAGTACTTC
cdr3_aa: CASSLGSEGAKETQYF

v_call: TRBV7-9
d_call: NA
clone_size: NA
j_call: TRBJ2-7
cdr3_nt: TGTGCCAGCAGCACCATGACAGGAGAAATTTCCTACGAGCAGTACTTC
cdr3_aa: CASSTMTGEISYEQYF

v_call: TRBV28
d_call: NA
clone_size: NA
j_call: TRBJ1-3
cdr3_nt: TGTGCCAGCTCGACGCCACACCGAGGCTCTGGAAACACCATATATTTT
cdr3_aa: CASSTPHRGSGNTIYF

v_call: TRBV28
d_call: TRBD1
clone_size: NA
j_call: TRBJ1-4
cdr3_nt: TGTGCCAGCAGTTCTGCCGGGACAGGGTTAGGTGAAAAACTGTTTTTT
cdr3_aa: CASSSAGTGLGEKLFF

v_call: TRBV18
d_call: NA
clone_size: NA
j_call: TRBJ1-6
cdr3_nt: TGTGCCAGCTCACCACTCGGGCAGGGGATCTCAAATTCACCCCTCCACTTT
cdr3_aa: CASSPLGQGISNSPLHF

v_call: TRBV7-9
d_call: TRBD2
clone_size: NA
j_call: TRBJ2-1
cdr3_nt: TGTGCCAGCAGCTTAACCGGCGGGGGGGCGGTTTACGAGCAGTTCTTC
cdr3_aa: CASSLTGGGAVYEQFF

v_call: TRBV10-3
d_call: NA
clone_size: NA
j_call: TRBJ1-6
cdr3_nt: TGTGCCATCAGTCCCCAGGGTAGTATTTCACCCCTCCACTTT
cdr3_aa: CAISPQGSISPLHF

v_call: TRBV5-6
d_call: TRBD1
clone_size: once
j_call: TRBJ1-2
cdr3_nt: TGTGCCAGCAGCTTCGGACAGGGGAACTATGGCTACACCTTC
cdr3_aa: CASSFGQGNYGYTF

v_call: TRBV27
d_call: NA
clone_size: NA
j_call: TRBJ2-5
cdr3_nt: TGTGCCAGCAGTTACCGGCAGGGCAGGCAAGAGACCCAGTACTTC
cdr3_aa: CASSYRQGRQETQYF

v_call: TRBV6-5
d_call: TRBD1
clone_size: NA
j_call: TRBJ1-5
cdr3_nt: TGTGCCAGCAGTCGCGGACAGGGCCATCAGCCCCAGCATTTT
cdr3_aa: CASSRGQGHQPQHF

v_call: TRBV7-3
d_call: NA
clone_size: NA
j_call: TRBJ1-3
cdr3_nt: TGTGCCAGCAGCCTTCTCCCGGACAGCAGAAACACCATATATTTT
cdr3_aa: CASSLLPDSRNTIYF

v_call: TRBV5-1
d_call: TRBD1
clone_size: many
j_call: TRBJ2-5
cdr3_nt: TGCGCCAGCAGCTTGGAAGGACAGGGCCCAGGGACCCAGTACTTC
cdr3_aa: CASSLEGQGPGTQYF

v_call: TRBV5-1
d_call: NA
clone_size: NA
j_call: TRBJ2-1
cdr3_nt: TGCGCCAGCAGCTACGACCCACGACAAACCTACAATGAGCAGTTCTTC
cdr3_aa: CASSYDPRQTYNEQFF

v_call: TRBV24-1
d_call: NA
clone_size: NA
j_call: TRBJ2-3
cdr3_nt: TGTGCCACCAGTGATTTTGTCGGCGGGACAGATACGCAGTATTTT
cdr3_aa: CATSDFVGGTDTQYF

v_call: TRBV19
d_call: TRBD2
clone_size: NA
j_call: TRBJ2-1
cdr3_nt: TGTGCCAGTAGTATTCGTAAACGGACTAGCGGGGTTCACAATGAGCAGTTCTTC
cdr3_aa: CASSIRKRTSGVHNEQFF

v_call: TRBV4-2
d_call: TRBD1
clone_size: NA
j_call: TRBJ1-1
cdr3_nt: TGTGCCAGCAGCCTGGGACAGGGTTGGGCTTTCTTT
cdr3_aa: CASSLGQGWAFF

v_call: TRBV18
d_call: TRBD2
clone_size: NA
j_call: TRBJ2-1
cdr3_nt: TGTGCCAGCTCACCACCTGGACTAGCGGGGCGGCAGTTCTTC
cdr3_aa: CASSPPGLAGRQFF

v_call: TRBV4-2
d_call: NA
clone_size: NA
j_call: TRBJ2-1
cdr3_nt: TGTGCCAGCAGCCAGGAGTTCGGGCGGGAACAGTTCTTC
cdr3_aa: CASSQEFGREQFF

v_call: TRBV18
d_call: NA
clone_size: NA
j_call: TRBJ2-5
cdr3_nt: TGTGCCAGCTCACCGCAGTCGCGGCAAGAGACCCAGTACTTC
cdr3_aa: CASSPQSRQETQYF

v_call: TRBV28
d_call: NA
clone_size: NA
j_call: TRBJ1-4
cdr3_nt: TGTGCCAGCAGTTCCTTTTCAGTGAAGGGAGGCACTAATGAAAAACTGTTTTTT
cdr3_aa: CASSSFSVKGGTNEKLFF

v_call: TRBV5-4
d_call: TRBD2
clone_size: NA
j_call: TRBJ2-2
cdr3_nt: TGTGCCAGCACCGCCCCCGCAGCGGGAACAAACACCGGGGAGCTGTTTTTT
cdr3_aa: CASTAPAAGTNTGELFF

v_call: TRBV27
d_call: TRBD1
clone_size: once
j_call: TRBJ2-3
cdr3_nt: TGTGCCAGCAGTTTATCGATAACTACAGGGGTGGATACGCAGTATTTT
cdr3_aa: CASSLSITTGVDTQYF

v_call: TRBV6-5
d_call: NA
clone_size: NA
j_call: TRBJ2-3
cdr3_nt: TGTGCCAGCAGTACCGGGACAACTAGCACAGATACGCAGTATTTT
cdr3_aa: CASSTGTTSTDTQYF

v_call: TRBV4-3
d_call: NA
clone_size: NA
j_call: TRBJ2-7
cdr3_nt: TGCGCCAGCAGCCAGTACTGGGACATATCCTACGAGCAGTACTTC
cdr3_aa: CASSQYWDISYEQYF

v_call: TRBV6-9
d_call: NA
clone_size: NA
j_call: TRBJ2-3
cdr3_nt: TGTGCCAGCAGTTATGGACCGCTCGACCGGGAGCCAGATACGCAGTATTTT
cdr3_aa: CASSYGPLDREPDTQYF

v_call: TRBV19
d_call: NA
clone_size: NA
j_call: TRBJ2-1
cdr3_nt: TGTGCCAGTAGTATTATGCCCAAGGGGCCCTATGAGCAGTTCTTC
cdr3_aa: CASSIMPKGPYEQFF

v_call: TRBV28
d_call: TRBD1
clone_size: NA
j_call: TRBJ1-2
cdr3_nt: TGTGCCAACAGGGGGGCGGACTATGGCTACACCTTC
cdr3_aa: CANRGADYGYTF

v_call: TRBV4-1
d_call: TRBD1
clone_size: NA
j_call: TRBJ2-1
cdr3_nt: TGCGCCAGCAGCCTAATTATGACAGGGTTTGGGAATGAGCAGTTCTTC
cdr3_aa: CASSLIMTGFGNEQFF

v_call: TRBV27
d_call: TRBD2
clone_size: NA
j_call: TRBJ2-7
cdr3_nt: TGTGCCAGCAGTTTCCGGGGGGAAGGTTACGAGCAGTACTTC
cdr3_aa: CASSFRGEGYEQYF

v_call: TRBV7-2
d_call: NA
clone_size: NA
j_call: TRBJ2-3
cdr3_nt: TGTGCCAGCAGCTTGAACTTCCTCAGCACAGATACGCAGTATTTT
cdr3_aa: CASSLNFLSTDTQYF

v_call: TRBV19
d_call: NA
clone_size: NA
j_call: TRBJ1-5
cdr3_nt: TGTGCCAGTATTTGGGGCAGGAAGAATCAGCCCCAGCATTTT
cdr3_aa: CASIWGRKNQPQHF

v_call: TRBV6-6
d_call: TRBD2
clone_size: once
j_call: TRBJ2-7
cdr3_nt: TGTGCCAGCAGTTACTTTACTAGCGGCCTAAACGAGCAGTACTTC
cdr3_aa: CASSYFTSGLNEQYF

v_call: TRBV18
d_call: TRBD1
clone_size: NA
j_call: TRBJ1-5
cdr3_nt: TGTGCCAGCTCGCCGGGACAGAGGGGGCAGCCCCAGCATTTT
cdr3_aa: CASSPGQRGQPQHF

v_call: TRBV28
d_call: NA
clone_size: NA
j_call: TRBJ1-2
cdr3_nt: TGTGCCAGCAGTTTTGGACAGAACTATGGCTACACCTTC
cdr3_aa: CASSFGQNYGYTF

v_call: TRBV4-1
d_call: NA
clone_size: NA
j_call: TRBJ1-2
cdr3_nt: TGCGCCAGCAGGTCTTCCTTCCGGGGATTCCCTTGGGGCTACACCTTC
cdr3_aa: CASRSSFRGFPWGYTF

v_call: TRBV29-1
d_call: TRBD2
clone_size: NA
j_call: TRBJ2-1
cdr3_nt: TGCAGCGTTGATAGCGGGAGTTACAATGAGCAGTTCTTC
cdr3_aa: CSVDSGSYNEQFF

v_call: TRBV6-1
d_call: TRBD1
clone_size: NA
j_call: TRBJ2-1
cdr3_nt: TGTGCCAGCAGTGAAGCCCGGGTACAGGGGTACAATGAGCAGTTCTTC
cdr3_aa: CASSEARVQGYNEQFF

v_call: TRBV27
d_call: NA
clone_size: NA
j_call: TRBJ1-1
cdr3_nt: TGTGCCAGCAGTTCACCCAGGGGTGCTGAAGCTTTCTTT
cdr3_aa: CASSSPRGAEAFF

v_call: TRBV30
d_call: TRBD1
clone_size: NA
j_call: TRBJ2-7
cdr3_nt: TGTGCCTGGAGTGAAGACAGGGGGCGGACCTACGAGCAGTACTTC
cdr3_aa: CAWSEDRGRTYEQYF

v_call: TRBV19
d_call: TRBD1
clone_size: NA
j_call: TRBJ2-3
cdr3_nt: TGTGCCAGCCAACTAGACAGGGGACGCACAGATACGCAGTATTTT
cdr3_aa: CASQLDRGRTDTQYF

v_call: TRBV7-8
d_call: NA
clone_size: NA
j_call: TRBJ2-2
cdr3_nt: TGTGCCAGCAGTCCAGCTGCTGACAGACCGACCGGGGAGCTGTTTTTT
cdr3_aa: CASSPAADRPTGELFF

v_call: TRBV7-2
d_call: NA
clone_size: once
j_call: TRBJ2-7
cdr3_nt: TGTGCCAGCAGCCTAGACCGACAGGACGAGCAGTACTTC
cdr3_aa: CASSLDRQDEQYF

v_call: TRBV28
d_call: NA
clone_size: NA
j_call: TRBJ1-2
cdr3_nt: TGTGCCAGCAGTGGGAGGGGCTTTGGCTACACCTTC
cdr3_aa: CASSGRGFGYTF

v_call: TRBV5-1
d_call: TRBD1
clone_size: NA
j_call: TRBJ2-7
cdr3_nt: TGCGCCAGCAGCGTAAGACAGGGGGGCTACGAGCAGTACTTC
cdr3_aa: CASSVRQGGYEQYF

v_call: TRBV2
d_call: TRBD1
clone_size: NA
j_call: TRBJ1-5
cdr3_nt: TGTGCCAGCAGTCGACAGGGAGGCGATCAGCCCCAGCATTTT
cdr3_aa: CASSRQGGDQPQHF

v_call: TRBV10-3
d_call: NA
clone_size: NA
j_call: TRBJ1-5
cdr3_nt: TGTGCCATCAGTGTTAACCGGGATCAGCCCCAGCATTTT
cdr3_aa: CAISVNRDQPQHF

v_call: TRBV27
d_call: TRBD1
clone_size: NA
j_call: TRBJ1-2
cdr3_nt: TGTGCCAGCAGTTTAATCGGGACAGGGGTCTATGGCTACACCTTC
cdr3_aa: CASSLIGTGVYGYTF

v_call: TRBV4-3
d_call: NA
clone_size: NA
j_call: TRBJ1-5
cdr3_nt: TGCGCCAGCAGCCAGTCTCTATGGCAGCCCCAGCATTTT
cdr3_aa: CASSQSLWQPQHF

v_call: TRBV5-1
d_call: TRBD1
clone_size: few
j_call: TRBJ2-7
cdr3_nt: TGCGCCAGCAATGTATATGACAGGGGACGAGGGGAGCAGTACTTC
cdr3_aa: CASNVYDRGRGEQYF

v_call: TRBV28
d_call: NA
clone_size: NA
j_call: TRBJ1-2
cdr3_nt: TGTGCCACCTCCCGGGACCGGACTATCAACTATGGCTACACCTTC
cdr3_aa: CATSRDRTINYGYTF

v_call: TRBV20-1
d_call: NA
clone_size: few
j_call: TRBJ1-2
cdr3_nt: TGCAGTGGGGACATCTATGGCTACACCTTC
cdr3_aa: CSGDIYGYTF

v_call: TRBV9
d_call: TRBD1
clone_size: NA
j_call: TRBJ2-2
cdr3_nt: TGTGCCAGCAGCTCCAGGGGGCCCGGGGAGCTGTTTTTT
cdr3_aa: CASSSRGPGELFF

v_call: TRBV29-1
d_call: NA
clone_size: NA
j_call: TRBJ1-2
cdr3_nt: TGCAGCGGGCAGGGTAACTATGGCTACACCTTC
cdr3_aa: CSGQGNYGYTF